This T cell receptor (beta chain) was identified during a study of radiation and T cells in renal cell carcinoma. The study, taken as a whole, reports: From baseline, blood top tumor clonotypes peaked at 2 weeks post-radiation. Without pretreatment biopsies, baseline tumor clonotype presence was undetermined.

Remarks on this clone: Antigen: not known.

Measured with immunoSEQ multiplex PCR; TCRdb has only the in-frame clones, and not every one. The table has 160,000 or so clones, 80% to 90% seen once. Germline values: CDR1 MDHEN, CDR2 SYDVKM. With V trimmed by 6 bases and J by 3 bases, 10 bases remained unmatched. The CDR3 spans 16 residues. Described time point: blood 2 weeks post-SBRT. Treatment defined: 15 Gy SBRT to primary tumor, nephrectomy 4 weeks later. Sequencing used blood, obtained from a patient whose treatment included radiotherapy and nephrectomy. The origin of this receptor is a woman in her fifties or sixties with renal cell carcinoma. The chain recombines TRBV28 with TRBJ2-7; 11 positions match TRBD2. The chain's CDR3 is CASRSLAGGDVYEQYF. Written as DNA, the CDR3 is TGTGCCAGCAGGTCCCTAGCGGGGGGCGACGTCTACGAGCAGTACTTC. Full variable domain (outside the CDR3, taken from reference TRBV28 and TRBJ2-7): DVKVTQSSRYLVKRTGEKVFLECVQDMDHENMFWYRQDPGLGLRLIYFSYDVKMKEKGDIPEGYSVSREKKERFSLILESASTNQTSMYLCASRSLAGGDVYEQYFGPGTRLTVT.